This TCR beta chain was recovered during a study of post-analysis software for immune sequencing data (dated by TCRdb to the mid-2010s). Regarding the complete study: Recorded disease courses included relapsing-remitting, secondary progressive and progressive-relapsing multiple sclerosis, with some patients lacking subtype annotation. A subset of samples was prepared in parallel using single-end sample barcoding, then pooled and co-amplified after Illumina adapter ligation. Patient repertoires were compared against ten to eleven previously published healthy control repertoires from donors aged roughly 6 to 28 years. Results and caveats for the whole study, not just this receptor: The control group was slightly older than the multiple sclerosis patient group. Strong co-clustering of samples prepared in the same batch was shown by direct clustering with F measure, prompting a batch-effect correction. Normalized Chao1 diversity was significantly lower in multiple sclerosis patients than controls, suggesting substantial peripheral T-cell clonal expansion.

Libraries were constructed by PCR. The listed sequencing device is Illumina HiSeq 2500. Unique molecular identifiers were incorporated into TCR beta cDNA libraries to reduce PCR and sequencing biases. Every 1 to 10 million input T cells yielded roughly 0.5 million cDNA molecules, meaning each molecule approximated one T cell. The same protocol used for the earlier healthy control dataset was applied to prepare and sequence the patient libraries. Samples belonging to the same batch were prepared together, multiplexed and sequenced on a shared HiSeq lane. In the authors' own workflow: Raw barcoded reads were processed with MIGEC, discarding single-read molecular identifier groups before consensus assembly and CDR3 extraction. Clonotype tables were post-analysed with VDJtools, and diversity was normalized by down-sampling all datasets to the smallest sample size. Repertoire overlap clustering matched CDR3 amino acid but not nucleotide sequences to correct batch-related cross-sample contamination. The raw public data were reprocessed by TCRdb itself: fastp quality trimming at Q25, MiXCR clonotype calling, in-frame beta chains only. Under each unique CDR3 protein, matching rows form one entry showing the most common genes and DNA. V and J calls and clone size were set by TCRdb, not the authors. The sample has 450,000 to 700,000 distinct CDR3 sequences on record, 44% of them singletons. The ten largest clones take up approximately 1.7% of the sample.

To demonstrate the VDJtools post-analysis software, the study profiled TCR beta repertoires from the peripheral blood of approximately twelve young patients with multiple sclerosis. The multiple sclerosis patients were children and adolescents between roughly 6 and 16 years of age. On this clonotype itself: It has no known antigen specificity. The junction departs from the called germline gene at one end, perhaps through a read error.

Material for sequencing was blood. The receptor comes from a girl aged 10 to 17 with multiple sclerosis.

In nucleotide form, the sequence is TGTGTCAGCAGTTTCCTGACTAGCAGCCCCTACGAGCAGTACTTC. Its product reads: CVSSFLTSSPYEQYF. This chain is built from TRBV27 and TRBJ2-7, and 7 junction bases match TRBD2. Including cysteine and phenylalanine, the CDR3 has 15 amino acids. CDR3 DNA is the only sequence kept; it has 45 bases, read in frame from the first base. The germline V gene (reference sequence) supplies CDR1 MNHEY and CDR2 SMNVEV.